Included here is one T cell receptor beta chain sequence, with context. The antigen is unknown. The investigators split CD4+ cells into a CD45RA+ naive subset and a CD45RA-negative memory subset. Splitting of each subset's genomic DNA was done evenly across several immunoSEQ plates. Sequencing was performed with immunoSEQ multiplex PCR; in TCRdb, only in-frame clones are kept and a portion is missing. The sample yields under 300,000 clones, approximately 70% seen once. This specimen belongs to a study of shared clonotypes between healthy human individuals. Findings and limits, study-wide: Non-shared clonotypes had lower generation probabilities than those shared by all four donors. Rarefaction analysis demonstrated incomplete sorted-subset sequencing notwithstanding large depth.

V was pared by 0 bases and J by 9 bases, with 8 bases of the junction left unmatched. CDR3 length: 16 amino acids. Germline CDR1 and CDR2: SGDLS and YYNGEE. This chain connects TRBV9 to TRBJ2-1; 11 nucleotides match TRBD1. The material sequenced was memory CD4+ T cells sorted from blood. The subset denotes: CD45RA-negative fraction. The source of this sequence is a man under 40 in good health. The CDR3 bases are TGTGCCAGCAGCGTAGTGGGGACAGGGGGTCATCGTGAGCAGTTCTTC. Translation gives CASSVVGTGGHREQFF.